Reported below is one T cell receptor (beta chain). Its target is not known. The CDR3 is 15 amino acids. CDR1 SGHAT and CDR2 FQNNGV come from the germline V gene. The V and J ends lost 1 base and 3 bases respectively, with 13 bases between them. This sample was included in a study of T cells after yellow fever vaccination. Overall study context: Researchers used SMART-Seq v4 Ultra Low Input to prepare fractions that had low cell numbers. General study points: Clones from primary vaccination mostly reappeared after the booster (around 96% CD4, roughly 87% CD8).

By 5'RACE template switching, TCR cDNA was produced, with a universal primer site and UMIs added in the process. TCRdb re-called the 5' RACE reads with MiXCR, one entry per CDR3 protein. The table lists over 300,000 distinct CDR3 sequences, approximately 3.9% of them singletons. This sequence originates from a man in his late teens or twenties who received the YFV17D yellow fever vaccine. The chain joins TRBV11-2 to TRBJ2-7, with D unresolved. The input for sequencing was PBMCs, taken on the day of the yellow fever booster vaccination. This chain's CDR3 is CASSLASFALYEQYF. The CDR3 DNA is TGTGCCAGCAGCTTAGCCTCTTTTGCCCTCTACGAGCAGTACTTC.